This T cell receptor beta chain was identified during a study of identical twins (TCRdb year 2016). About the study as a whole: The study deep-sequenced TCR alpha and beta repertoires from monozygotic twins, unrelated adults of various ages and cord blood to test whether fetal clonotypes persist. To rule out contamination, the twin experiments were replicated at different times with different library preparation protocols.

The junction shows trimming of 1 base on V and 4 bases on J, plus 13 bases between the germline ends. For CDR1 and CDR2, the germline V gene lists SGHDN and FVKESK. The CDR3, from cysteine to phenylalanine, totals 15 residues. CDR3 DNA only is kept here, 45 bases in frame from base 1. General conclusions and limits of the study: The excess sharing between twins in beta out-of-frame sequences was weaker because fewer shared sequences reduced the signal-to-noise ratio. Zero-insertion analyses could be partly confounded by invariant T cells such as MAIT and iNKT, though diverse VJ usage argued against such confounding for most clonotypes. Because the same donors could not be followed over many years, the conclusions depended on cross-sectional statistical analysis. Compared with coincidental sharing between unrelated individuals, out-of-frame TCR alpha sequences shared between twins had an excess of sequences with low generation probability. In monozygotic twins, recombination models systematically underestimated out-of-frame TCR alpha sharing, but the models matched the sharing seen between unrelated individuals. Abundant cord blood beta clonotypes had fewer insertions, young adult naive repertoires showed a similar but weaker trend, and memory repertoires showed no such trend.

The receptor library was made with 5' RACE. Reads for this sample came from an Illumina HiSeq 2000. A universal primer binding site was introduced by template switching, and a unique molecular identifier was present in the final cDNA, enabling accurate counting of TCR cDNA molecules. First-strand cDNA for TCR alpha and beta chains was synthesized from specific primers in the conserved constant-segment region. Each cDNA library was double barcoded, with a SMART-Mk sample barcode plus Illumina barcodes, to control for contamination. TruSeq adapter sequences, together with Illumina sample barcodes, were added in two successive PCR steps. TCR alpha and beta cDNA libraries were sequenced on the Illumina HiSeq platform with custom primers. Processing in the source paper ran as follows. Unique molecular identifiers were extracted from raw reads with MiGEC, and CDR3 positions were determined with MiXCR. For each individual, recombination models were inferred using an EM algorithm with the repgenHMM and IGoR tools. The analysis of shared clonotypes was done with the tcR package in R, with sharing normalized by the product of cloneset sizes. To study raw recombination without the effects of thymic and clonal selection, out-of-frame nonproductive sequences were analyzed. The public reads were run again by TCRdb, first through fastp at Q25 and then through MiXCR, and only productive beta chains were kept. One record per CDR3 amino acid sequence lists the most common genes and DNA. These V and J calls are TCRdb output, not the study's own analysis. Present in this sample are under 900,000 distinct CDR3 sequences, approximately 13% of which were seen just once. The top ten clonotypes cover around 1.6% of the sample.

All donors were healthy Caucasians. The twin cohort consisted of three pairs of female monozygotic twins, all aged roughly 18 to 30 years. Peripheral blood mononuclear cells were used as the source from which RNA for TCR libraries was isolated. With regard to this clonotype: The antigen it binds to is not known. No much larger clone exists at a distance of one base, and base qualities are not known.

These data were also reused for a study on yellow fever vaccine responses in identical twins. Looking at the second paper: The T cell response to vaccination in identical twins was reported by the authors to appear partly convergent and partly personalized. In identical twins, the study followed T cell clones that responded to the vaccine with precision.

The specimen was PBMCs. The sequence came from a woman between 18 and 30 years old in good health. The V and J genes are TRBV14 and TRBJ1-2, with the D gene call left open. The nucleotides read TGTGCCAGCAGCCAAGTCGTTGGGCAGGCCTATGGCTACACCTTC. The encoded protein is CASSQVVGQAYGYTF.